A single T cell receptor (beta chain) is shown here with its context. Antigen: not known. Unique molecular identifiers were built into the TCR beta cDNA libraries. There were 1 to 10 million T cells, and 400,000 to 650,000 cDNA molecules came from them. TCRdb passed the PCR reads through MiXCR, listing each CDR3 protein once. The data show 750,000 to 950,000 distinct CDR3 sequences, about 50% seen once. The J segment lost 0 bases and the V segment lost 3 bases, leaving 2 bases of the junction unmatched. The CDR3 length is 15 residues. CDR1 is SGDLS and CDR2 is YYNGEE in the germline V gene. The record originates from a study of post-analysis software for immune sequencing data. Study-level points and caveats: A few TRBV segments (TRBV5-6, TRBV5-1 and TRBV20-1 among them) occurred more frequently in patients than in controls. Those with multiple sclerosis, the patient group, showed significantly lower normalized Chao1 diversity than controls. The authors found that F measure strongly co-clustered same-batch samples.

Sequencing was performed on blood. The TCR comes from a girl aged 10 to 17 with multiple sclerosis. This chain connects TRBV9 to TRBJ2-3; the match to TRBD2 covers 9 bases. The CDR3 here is CASSGGLASTDTQYF. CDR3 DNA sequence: TGTGCCAGCAGCGGGGGACTAGCTAGCACAGATACGCAGTATTTT.